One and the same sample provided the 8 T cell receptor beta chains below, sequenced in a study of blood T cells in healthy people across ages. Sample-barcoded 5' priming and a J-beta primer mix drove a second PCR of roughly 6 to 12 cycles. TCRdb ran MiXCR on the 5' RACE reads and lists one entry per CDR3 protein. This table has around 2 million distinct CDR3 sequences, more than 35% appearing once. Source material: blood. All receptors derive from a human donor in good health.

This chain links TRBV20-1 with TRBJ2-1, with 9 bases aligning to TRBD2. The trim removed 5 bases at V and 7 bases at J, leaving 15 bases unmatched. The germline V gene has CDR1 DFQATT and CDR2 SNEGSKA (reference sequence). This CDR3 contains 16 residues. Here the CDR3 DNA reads TGCAGTGCTGGCGACCCTAGCGGGGCGATGTTTAATGAGCAGTTCTTC. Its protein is CSAGDPSGAMFNEQFF.

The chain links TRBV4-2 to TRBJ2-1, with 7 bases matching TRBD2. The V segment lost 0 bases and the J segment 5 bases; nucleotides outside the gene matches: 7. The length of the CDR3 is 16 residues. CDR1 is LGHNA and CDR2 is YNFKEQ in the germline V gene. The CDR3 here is CASSQDGQRGNNEQFF. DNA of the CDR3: TGTGCCAGCAGCCAAGATGGGCAGCGGGGTAACAATGAGCAGTTCTTC.

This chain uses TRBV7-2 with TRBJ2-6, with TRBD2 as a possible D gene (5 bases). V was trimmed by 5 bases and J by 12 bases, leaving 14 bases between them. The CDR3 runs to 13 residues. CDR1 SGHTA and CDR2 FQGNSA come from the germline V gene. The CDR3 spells CASSPETMGVLTF. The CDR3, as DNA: TGTGCCAGCAGCCCGGAGACTATGGGCGTCCTGACTTTC.

The CDR3 bases are TGCAGTGCGCGGGGGGCCCTAAACCACGAGCAGTACTTC. As protein: CSARGALNHEQYF. V is TRBV20-1 and J is TRBJ2-7; 8 nucleotides align to TRBD2. The CDR3 spans 13 residues. Per germline, CDR1 DFQATT and CDR2 SNEGSKA (reference sequence). J was trimmed by 5 bases and V by 6 bases; bases with no gene match: 9.

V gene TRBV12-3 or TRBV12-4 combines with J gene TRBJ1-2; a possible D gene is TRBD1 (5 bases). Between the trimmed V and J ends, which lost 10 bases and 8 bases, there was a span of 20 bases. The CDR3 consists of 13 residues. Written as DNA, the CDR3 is TGTGCCAACAGACCCGGGGCAGGGAACGGCTACACCTTC. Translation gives CANRPGAGNGYTF.

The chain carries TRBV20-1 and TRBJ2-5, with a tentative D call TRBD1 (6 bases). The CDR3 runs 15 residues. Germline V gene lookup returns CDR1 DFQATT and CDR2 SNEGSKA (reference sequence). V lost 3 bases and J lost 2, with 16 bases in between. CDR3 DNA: TGCAGTGCTAGTTTGGGGGCCGTCTGGCAAGAGACCCAGTACTTC. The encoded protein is CSASLGAVWQETQYF.

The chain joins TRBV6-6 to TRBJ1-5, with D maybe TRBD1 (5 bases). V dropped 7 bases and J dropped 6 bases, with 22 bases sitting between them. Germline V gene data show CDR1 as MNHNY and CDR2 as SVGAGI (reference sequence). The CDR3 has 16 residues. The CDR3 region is CASTSRSAWGSQPQHF. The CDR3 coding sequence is TGTGCCAGCACTTCCCGGTCGGCTTGGGGGAGTCAGCCCCAGCATTTT.

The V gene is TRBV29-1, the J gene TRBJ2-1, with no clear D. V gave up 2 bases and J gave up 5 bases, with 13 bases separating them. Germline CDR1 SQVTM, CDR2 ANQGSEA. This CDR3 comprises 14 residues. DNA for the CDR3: TGCAGCGTTGAAATTAGGGCAGGAAACAATGAGCAGTTCTTC. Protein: CSVEIRAGNNEQFF.